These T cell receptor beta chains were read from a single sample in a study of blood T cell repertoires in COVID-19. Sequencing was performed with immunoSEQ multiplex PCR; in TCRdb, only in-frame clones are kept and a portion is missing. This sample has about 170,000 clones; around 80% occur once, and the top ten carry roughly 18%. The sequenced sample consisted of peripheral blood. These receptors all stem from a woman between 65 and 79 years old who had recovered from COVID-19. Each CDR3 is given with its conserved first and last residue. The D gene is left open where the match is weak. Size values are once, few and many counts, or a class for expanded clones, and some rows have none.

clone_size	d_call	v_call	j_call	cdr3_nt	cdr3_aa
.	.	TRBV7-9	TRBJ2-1	TGTGCCAGCAGCACCCTAGTGCGCCTCACCGCCGATGAGCAGTTCTTC	CASSTLVRLTADEQFF
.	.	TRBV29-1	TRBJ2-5	TGCAGCGTTGCGGCCCGGACAGCCCAAGAGACCCAGTACTTC	CSVAARTAQETQYF
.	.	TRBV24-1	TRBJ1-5	TGTGCCACCAGTGATGGGGGGACGATGACCCAGCATTTT	CATSDGGTMTQHF
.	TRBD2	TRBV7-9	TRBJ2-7	TGTGCCAGCAGCTCGCCGTGGAGCGGGGGGGCTCACGAGCAGTACTTC	CASSSPWSGGAHEQYF
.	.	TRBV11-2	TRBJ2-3	TGTGCCAGCACCTCAAAAAAAGCCCTTTCTGCTACGCAGTATTTT	CASTSKKALSATQYF
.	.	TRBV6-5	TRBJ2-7	TGTGCCAGCAGCGGACAGCTCTCCTACGAGCAGTACTTC	CASSGQLSYEQYF
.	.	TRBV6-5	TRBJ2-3	TGTGCCAGCAGTTACCTATCTAGTCCCCTAGCGCAGTATTTT	CASSYLSSPLAQYF
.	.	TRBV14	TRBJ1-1	TGTGCCAGCAGCCATGAGGGTCACACTGAAGCTTTCTTT	CASSHEGHTEAFF
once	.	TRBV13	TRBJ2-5	TGTGCCAGCAGCTTAGGGCACCTCCGGGAGACCCAGTACTTC	CASSLGHLRETQYF
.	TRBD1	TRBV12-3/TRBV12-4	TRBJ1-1	TGTGCCAGCAGCCCGGGACAGGGGGCTGAAGCTTTCTTT	CASSPGQGAEAFF
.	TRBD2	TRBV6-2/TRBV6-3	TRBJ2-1	TGTGCCAGCAGTTATTTGGGACTAGCGGGTTACAATGAGCAGTTCTTC	CASSYLGLAGYNEQFF
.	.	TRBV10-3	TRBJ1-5	TGTGCCATCAGTGAGTCAGCAGGGTCTGGCAATCAGCCCCAGCATTTT	CAISESAGSGNQPQHF
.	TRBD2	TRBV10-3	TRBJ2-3	TGTGCCACTAGCCGGGGACTAGCGGCAGATACGCAGTATTTT	CATSRGLAADTQYF
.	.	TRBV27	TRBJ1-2	TGTGCCAGCAGTTTAGGTGGCCGCAACTATGGCTACACCTTC	CASSLGGRNYGYTF
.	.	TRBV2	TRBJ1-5	TGTGCCAGCAGTGATGGGGGGAGTCAGCCCCAGCATTTT	CASSDGGSQPQHF
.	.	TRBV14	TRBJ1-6	TGTGCCAGCAGCCAAGATCCGGGCTATAATTCACCCCTCCACTTT	CASSQDPGYNSPLHF
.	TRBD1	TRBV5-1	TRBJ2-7	TGCGCCAGCAGCTTGGGCGGACAGGGGGCCCCTCGCTCCTACGAGCAGTACTTC	CASSLGGQGAPRSYEQYF
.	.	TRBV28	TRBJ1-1	TGTGCCAGCGACCGGGTGAACACTGAAGCTTTCTTT	CASDRVNTEAFF
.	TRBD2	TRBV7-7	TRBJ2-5	TGTGCCAGCAGCCGCCAGCGACTAGCGGGGGGAGAGACCCAGTACTTC	CASSRQRLAGGETQYF
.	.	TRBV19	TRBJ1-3	TGTGCCAGTAGTATTTCATCAGCTGGAAACACCATATATTTT	CASSISSAGNTIYF
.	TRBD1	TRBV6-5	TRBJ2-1	TGTGCCAGCAGTTACGGGACAGGGGGCGATGAGCAGTTCTTC	CASSYGTGGDEQFF
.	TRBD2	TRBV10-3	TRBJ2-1	TGTGCCACCGGGGCTAGCGGGAGTACGGATGAGCAGTTCTTC	CATGASGSTDEQFF
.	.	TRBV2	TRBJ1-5	TGTGCCAGCCGCGGCCAGACTAATCAGCCCCAGCATTTT	CASRGQTNQPQHF
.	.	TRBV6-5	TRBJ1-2	TGTGCCAGCATTCGGGGGGGGGCCTATGGCTACACCTTC	CASIRGGAYGYTF
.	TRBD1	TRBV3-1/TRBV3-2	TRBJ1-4	TGTGCCAGCAGCCACTCCGACAGGGGGCCGGGGGAAAAACTGTTTTTT	CASSHSDRGPGEKLFF
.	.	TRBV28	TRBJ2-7	TGTGCCAGCAGTTTATTTGGGGGCGGCTACGAGCAGTACTTC	CASSLFGGGYEQYF
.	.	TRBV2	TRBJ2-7	TGTGCCAGCACCCGGGACTCCCACGAGCAGTACTTC	CASTRDSHEQYF
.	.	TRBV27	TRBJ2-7	TGTGCCAGCAGTCGGTCTTTGACCTACGAGCAGTACTTC	CASSRSLTYEQYF
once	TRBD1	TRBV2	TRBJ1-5	TGTGCCAGCAGCCCCGACAGGGGAGGTAATCAGCCCCAGCATTTT	CASSPDRGGNQPQHF
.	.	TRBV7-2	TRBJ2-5	TGTGCCAGCAGCTGGGCGGAGGGGTACCAAGAGACCCAGTACTTC	CASSWAEGYQETQYF
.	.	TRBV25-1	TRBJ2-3	TGTGCCAGCAGTAGACAAACGGGGTCCCGCCCAGATACGCAGTATTTT	CASSRQTGSRPDTQYF
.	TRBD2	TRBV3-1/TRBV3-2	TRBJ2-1	TGTGCCAGCAGCCACCGGGGCGGGAGATTGGGCAATGAGCAGTTCTTC	CASSHRGGRLGNEQFF
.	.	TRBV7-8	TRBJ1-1	TGTGCCAGCAGCTTAGCGAGCCCGGGTATGAACACTGAAGCTTTCTTT	CASSLASPGMNTEAFF
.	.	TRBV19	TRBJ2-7	TGTGCCAGTAGTCCCACGGGCCGGGGGTCCTACGAGCAGTACTTC	CASSPTGRGSYEQYF
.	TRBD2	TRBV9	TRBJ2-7	TGTGCCAGCAGCCCCGGACTAGCGGACTCCTACGAGCAGTACTTC	CASSPGLADSYEQYF
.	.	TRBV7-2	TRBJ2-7	TGTGCCAGCAGCATTAGGGGGGGGGCCTCGGGACAGGCGACCTACGAGCAGTACTTC	CASSIRGGASGQATYEQYF
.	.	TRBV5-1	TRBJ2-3	TGCGCCAGCAGCTCACGCCGGGGGACTGCTAGCACAGATACGCAGTATTTT	CASSSRRGTASTDTQYF
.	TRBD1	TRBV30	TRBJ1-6	TGTGCCTGGAGTACCCGGACAGGGAGCTCCTATAATTCACCCCTCCACTTT	CAWSTRTGSSYNSPLHF